The following is a TCR beta chain sequence with its context. What it recognizes is unknown. Other DNA sequences in this sample translate to the same CDR3. This entry belongs to a study of cytomegalovirus exposure and HLA in healthy donors. V lost 4 bases and J lost 3; bases outside the gene matches: 0. The CDR3 is 12 amino acids. The V gene's germline CDR1 is SGHDN and CDR2 FVKESK. Study results and limitations: Previous analysis showed most TCR beta V segments were productive about 87% or about 30% of the time.

Both 60 Vbeta primers and 13 Jbeta primers went into the PCR. Repertoires were generated with immunoSEQ multiplex PCR, while TCRdb's copy carries only in-frame clones and drops some. The sample shows 150,000 to 200,000 clones, roughly 70% of them seen only once. The origin of this receptor is a woman aged 30 to 39 in good health and CMV-seronegative. Specimen: PBMCs. The chain couples TRBV14 to TRBJ2-7, with 7 positions matching TRBD2. The CDR3 reads CASSRTSYEQYF. CDR3 DNA sequence: TGTGCCAGCAGCCGGACTAGCTACGAGCAGTACTTC.